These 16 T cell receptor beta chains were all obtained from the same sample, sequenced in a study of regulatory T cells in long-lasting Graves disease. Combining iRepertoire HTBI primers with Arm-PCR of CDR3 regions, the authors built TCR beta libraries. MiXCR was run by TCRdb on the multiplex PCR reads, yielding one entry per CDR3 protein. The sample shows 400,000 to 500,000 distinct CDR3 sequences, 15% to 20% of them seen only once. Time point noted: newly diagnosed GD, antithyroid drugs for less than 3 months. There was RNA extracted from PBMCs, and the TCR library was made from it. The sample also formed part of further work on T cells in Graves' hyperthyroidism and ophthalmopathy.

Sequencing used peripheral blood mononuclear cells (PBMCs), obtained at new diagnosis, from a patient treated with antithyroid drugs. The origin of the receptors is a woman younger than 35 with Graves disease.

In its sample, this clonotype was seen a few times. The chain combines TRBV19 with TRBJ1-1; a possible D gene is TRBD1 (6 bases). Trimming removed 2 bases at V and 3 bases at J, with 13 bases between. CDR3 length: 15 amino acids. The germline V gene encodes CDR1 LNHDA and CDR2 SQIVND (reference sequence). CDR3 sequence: CASSIFRGKDTEAFF. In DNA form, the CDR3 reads TGTGCCAGTAGTATATTCAGGGGCAAAGACACTGAAGCTTTCTTT. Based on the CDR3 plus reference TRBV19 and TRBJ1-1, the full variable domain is DGGITQSPKYLFRKEGQNVTLSCEQNLNHDAMYWYRQDPGQGLRLIYYSQIVNDFQKGDIAEGYSVSREKKESFPLTVTSAQKNPTAFYLCASSIFRGKDTEAFFGQGTRLTVV.

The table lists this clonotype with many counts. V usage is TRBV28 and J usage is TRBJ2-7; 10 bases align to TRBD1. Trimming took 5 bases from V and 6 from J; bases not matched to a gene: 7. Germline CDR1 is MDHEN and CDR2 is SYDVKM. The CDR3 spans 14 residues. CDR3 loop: CASSPGQGVGEQYF. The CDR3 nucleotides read TGTGCCAGCAGTCCCGGACAGGGGGTTGGCGAGCAGTACTTC.

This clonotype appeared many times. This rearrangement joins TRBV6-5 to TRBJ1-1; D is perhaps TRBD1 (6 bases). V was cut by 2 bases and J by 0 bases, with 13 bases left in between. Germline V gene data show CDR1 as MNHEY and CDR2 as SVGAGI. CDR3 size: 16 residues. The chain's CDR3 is CASSYRRGGVNTEAFF. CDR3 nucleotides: TGTGCCAGCAGTTACCGCAGGGGTGGCGTGAACACTGAAGCTTTCTTT.

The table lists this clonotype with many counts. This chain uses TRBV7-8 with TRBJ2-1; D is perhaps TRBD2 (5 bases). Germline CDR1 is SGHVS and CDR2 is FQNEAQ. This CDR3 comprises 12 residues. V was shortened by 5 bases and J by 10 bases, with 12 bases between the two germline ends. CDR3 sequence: CASSPTSLEQFF. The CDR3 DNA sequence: TGTGCCAGCAGCCCCACTAGTCTGGAGCAGTTCTTC. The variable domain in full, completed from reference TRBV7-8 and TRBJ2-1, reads GAGVSQSPRYKVAKRGQDVALRCDPISGHVSLFWYQQALGQGPEFLTYFQNEAQLDKSGLPSDRFFAERPEGSVSTLKIQRTQQEDSAVYLCASSPTSLEQFFGPGTRLTVL.

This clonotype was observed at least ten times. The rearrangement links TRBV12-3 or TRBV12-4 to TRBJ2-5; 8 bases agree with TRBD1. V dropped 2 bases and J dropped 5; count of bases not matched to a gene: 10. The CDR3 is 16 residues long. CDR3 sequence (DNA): TGTGCCAGCAGTTTATGGGACAGGCCCGATGGGGAGACCCAGTACTTC. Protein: CASSLWDRPDGETQYF.

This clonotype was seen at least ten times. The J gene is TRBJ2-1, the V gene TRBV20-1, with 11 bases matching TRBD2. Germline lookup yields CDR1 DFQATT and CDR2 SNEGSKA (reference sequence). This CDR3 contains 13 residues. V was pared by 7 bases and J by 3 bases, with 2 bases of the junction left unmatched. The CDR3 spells CSVGLAVYNEQFF. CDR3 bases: TGCAGTGTGGGACTAGCGGTCTACAATGAGCAGTTCTTC.

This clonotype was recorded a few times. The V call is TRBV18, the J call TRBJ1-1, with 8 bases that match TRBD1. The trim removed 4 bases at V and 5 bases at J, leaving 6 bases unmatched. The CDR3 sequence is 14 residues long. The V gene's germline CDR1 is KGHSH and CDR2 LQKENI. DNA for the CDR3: TGTGCCAGCTCACAACAGGGGGATCTTACTGAAGCTTTCTTT. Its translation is CASSQQGDLTEAFF.

The CDR3 coding sequence is TGTGCCACCAGTTGGGGCGGGGATGAGCAGTTCTTC. It codes for CATSWGGDEQFF. The chain carries TRBV24-1 and TRBJ2-1; weak D call: TRBD2 (6 bases). V lost 6 bases to trimming and J lost 8 bases, with 10 bases between them. CDR1 is KGHDR, CDR2 SFDVKD, per germline. This CDR3 has 12 residues.

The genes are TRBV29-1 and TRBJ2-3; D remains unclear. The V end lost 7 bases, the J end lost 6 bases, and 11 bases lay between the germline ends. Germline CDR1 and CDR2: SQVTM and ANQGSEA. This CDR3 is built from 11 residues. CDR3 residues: CSAGVPDTQYF. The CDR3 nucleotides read TGCAGCGCCGGAGTCCCCGATACGCAGTATTTT.

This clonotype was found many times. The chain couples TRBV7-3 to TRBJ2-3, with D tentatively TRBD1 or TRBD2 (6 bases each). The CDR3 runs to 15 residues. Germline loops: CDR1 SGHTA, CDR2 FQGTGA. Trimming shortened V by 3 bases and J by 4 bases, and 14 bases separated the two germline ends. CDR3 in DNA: TGTGCCAGCAGCTTCGGGGGCGCGGGCCCAGATACGCAGTATTTT. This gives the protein CASSFGGAGPDTQYF.

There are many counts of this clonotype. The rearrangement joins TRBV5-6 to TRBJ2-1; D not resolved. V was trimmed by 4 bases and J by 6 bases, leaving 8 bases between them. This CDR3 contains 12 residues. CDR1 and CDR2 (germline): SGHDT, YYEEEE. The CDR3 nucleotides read TGTGCCAGCAGCGCGCGCTTCAATGAGCAGTTCTTC. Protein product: CASSARFNEQFF.

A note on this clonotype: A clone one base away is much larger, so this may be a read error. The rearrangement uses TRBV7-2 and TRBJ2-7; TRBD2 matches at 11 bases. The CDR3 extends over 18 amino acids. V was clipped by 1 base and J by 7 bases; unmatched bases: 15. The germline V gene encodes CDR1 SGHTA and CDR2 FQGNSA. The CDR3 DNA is TGTGCCAGCAGCTTAGTAGTTAGCGGGAGGGGCTCCTACAATGAGCAGTACTTC. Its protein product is CASSLVVSGRGSYNEQYF.

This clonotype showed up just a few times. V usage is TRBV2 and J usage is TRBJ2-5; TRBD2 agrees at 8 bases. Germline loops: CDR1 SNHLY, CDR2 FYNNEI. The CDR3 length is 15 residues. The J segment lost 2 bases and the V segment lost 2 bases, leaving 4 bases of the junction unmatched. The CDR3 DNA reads TGTGCCAGCAGTGAAACTAGCGGACAACAAGAGACCCAGTACTTC. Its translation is CASSETSGQQETQYF.

The CDR3 coding sequence is TGCAGTGCTAAGGACAGGGGGGTCGAAAAACTGTTTTTT. Translating gives CSAKDRGVEKLFF. V gene TRBV20-1 combines with J gene TRBJ1-4; 10 bases align to TRBD1. CDR1 and CDR2 from the germline V gene are DFQATT and SNEGSKA (reference sequence). This CDR3 has 13 residues. J was trimmed by 8 bases and V by 4 bases; bases with no gene match: 4.

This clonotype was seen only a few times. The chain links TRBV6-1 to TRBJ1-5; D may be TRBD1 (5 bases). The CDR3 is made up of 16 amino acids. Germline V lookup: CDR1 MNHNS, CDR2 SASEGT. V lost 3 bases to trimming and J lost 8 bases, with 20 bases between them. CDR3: CASSDTPAGLGKPQHF. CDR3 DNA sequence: TGTGCCAGCAGTGATACCCCAGCGGGACTGGGGAAGCCCCAGCATTTT.

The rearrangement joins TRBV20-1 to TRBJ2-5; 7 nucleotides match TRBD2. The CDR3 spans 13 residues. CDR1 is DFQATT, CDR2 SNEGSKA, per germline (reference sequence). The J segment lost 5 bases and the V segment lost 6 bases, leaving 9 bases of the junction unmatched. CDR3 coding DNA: TGCAGTGCCGTGACGGTGGGAGGGGAGACCCAGTACTTC. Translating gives CSAVTVGGETQYF.